A selection of T cell receptor beta chains follows, all from one sample in a study of T-cell memory formation after mild COVID-19. TCRdb re-called the 5' RACE reads with MiXCR, one entry per CDR3 protein. The sample carries about 110,000 distinct CDR3 sequences, approximately 22% recorded once. Sequencing was performed on PBMCs or a T cell subset sorted from them (not recorded which). The receptor source for this set is a man between 18 and 29 years old who had mild COVID-19 (a few samples of this study predate the infection). Cell type and time point are not known. Both conserved end residues are part of each CDR3. D genes are given only for firm matches. Size is stated for part of the rows, as once, few or many counts, or as a class when the clone is expanded.

clone_size	v_call	j_call	d_call	cdr3_aa	cdr3_nt
.	TRBV5-1	TRBJ2-7	.	CASSLEPPKESYEQYF	TGCGCCAGCAGCTTGGAGCCACCCAAAGAATCCTACGAGCAGTACTTC
few	TRBV20-1	TRBJ1-5	.	CSADAVGHGQGPQHF	TGCAGTGCTGATGCGGTTGGTCACGGTCAAGGGCCCCAGCATTTT
few	TRBV4-1	TRBJ1-2	.	CASSQGRTVNPYTF	TGCGCCAGCAGCCAGGGTAGGACAGTGAATCCCTACACCTTC
few	TRBV15	TRBJ2-2	TRBD1	CATNRDRGPGELFF	TGTGCCACTAACCGGGACAGGGGCCCCGGGGAGCTGTTTTTT
few	TRBV6-4	TRBJ2-1	TRBD2	CASSEGLAGNNEQFF	TGTGCCAGCAGTGAAGGCCTAGCGGGGAACAATGAGCAGTTCTTC
.	TRBV6-1	TRBJ1-4	.	CASSRETGGTNEKLFF	TGTGCCAGCAGTCGCGAGACAGGAGGAACTAATGAAAAACTGTTTTTT
few	TRBV9	TRBJ1-2	TRBD1	CASSVGTGPYGYTF	TGTGCCAGCAGCGTGGGGACAGGGCCCTATGGCTACACCTTC
few	TRBV10-3	TRBJ2-5	.	CAISDSLAETQYF	TGTGCCATCAGTGACAGTCTGGCAGAGACCCAGTACTTC
.	TRBV5-5	TRBJ2-3	TRBD2	CASSLEAGGWTDTQYF	TGTGCCAGCAGCTTGGAAGCGGGGGGCTGGACTGATACGCAGTATTTT
many	TRBV6-2/TRBV6-3	TRBJ2-1	.	CASSPSMSSYNEQFF	TGTGCCAGCAGTCCAAGTATGAGCTCCTACAATGAGCAGTTCTTC
.	TRBV27	TRBJ2-1	TRBD1	CASAGQGRSEQFF	TGTGCCAGCGCGGGACAGGGTCGATCAGAGCAGTTCTTC
.	TRBV4-3	TRBJ2-3	.	CASSQAGSSATQYF	TGCGCCAGCAGCCAAGCAGGTAGCTCGGCTACGCAGTATTTT
few	TRBV5-1	TRBJ2-1	TRBD1	CASSYRGSSSYNEQFF	TGCGCCAGCAGCTACAGGGGGTCGAGCTCCTACAATGAGCAGTTCTTC
.	TRBV28	TRBJ2-2	.	CASSLYAGESTGELFF	TGTGCCAGCAGTTTATACGCAGGGGAATCCACCGGGGAGCTGTTTTTT
.	TRBV6-5	TRBJ2-7	TRBD2	CASSNSGTYYEQYF	TGTGCCAGCAGTAATAGCGGGACTTACTACGAGCAGTACTTC